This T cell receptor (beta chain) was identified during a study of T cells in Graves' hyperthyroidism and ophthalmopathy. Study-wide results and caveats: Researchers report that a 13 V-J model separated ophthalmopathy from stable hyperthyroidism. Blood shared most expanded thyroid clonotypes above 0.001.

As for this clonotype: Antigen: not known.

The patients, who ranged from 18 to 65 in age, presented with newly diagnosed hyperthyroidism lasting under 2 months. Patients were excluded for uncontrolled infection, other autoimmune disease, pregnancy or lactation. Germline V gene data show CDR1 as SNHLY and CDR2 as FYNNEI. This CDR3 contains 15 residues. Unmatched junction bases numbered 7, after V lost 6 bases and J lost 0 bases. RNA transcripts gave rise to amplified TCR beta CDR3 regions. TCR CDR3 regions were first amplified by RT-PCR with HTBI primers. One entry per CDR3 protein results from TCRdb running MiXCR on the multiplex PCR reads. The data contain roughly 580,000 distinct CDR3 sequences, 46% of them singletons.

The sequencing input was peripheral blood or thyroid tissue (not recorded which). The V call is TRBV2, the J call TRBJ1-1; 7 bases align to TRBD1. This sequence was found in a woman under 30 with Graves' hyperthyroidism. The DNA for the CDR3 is TGTGCCAGCAGCCACAGGGGCGGAATGAACACTGAAGCTTTCTTT. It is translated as CASSHRGGMNTEAFF.